This TCR beta chain was identified during a study of T cell changes during pregnancy in multiple sclerosis. This clone was observed a single time. Assay used: immunoSEQ multiplex PCR; TCRdb lists only in-frame clones, some missing. Here the sample spans about 70,000 clones, 85% to 95% being singletons. The receptor was isolated from a female donor in good health, enrolled as a control in a pregnancy study. The specimen was peripheral blood, collected in the second trimester of pregnancy.

CDR3: CASFSQVYTGELFF. The DNA of the CDR3 is TGTGCTAGTTTTTCACAGGTGTACACCGGGGAGCTGTTTTTT. The chain has TRBV12-5 and TRBJ2-2; tentative D call: TRBD1 (5 bases). This CDR3 is 14 amino acids long. CDR1 is LGHNT and CDR2 is FRNRAP in the germline V gene. V was pared by 8 bases and J by 3 bases, with 13 bases between.